This T cell receptor (beta chain) was documented in a study of cytomegalovirus exposure and HLA in healthy donors. Findings and caveats of the study: A list of about 180 TCR beta chains associated with cytomegalovirus was given. It has been reported that TCR beta sequences accurately predicted the HLA-A and HLA-B alleles of most subjects.

Donors were nominally healthy when sampled, though unrecorded immune exposures were likely. As concerns this clone: The antigen remains unidentified.

PCR primers comprised 60 Vbeta and 13 Jbeta primers. Method: immunoSEQ multiplex PCR; TCRdb's copy keeps in-frame clones and lacks some. The table includes approximately 150,000 clones, over 65% detected once. Deletions cut 2 bases from V and 3 bases from J, with 17 bases between. The CDR3 is made up of 16 amino acids. CDR1 and CDR2 from the germline V gene are SGHRS and YFSETQ. The origin of this receptor is a middle-aged man in good health and CMV-seropositive. The sequencing sample was made of PBMCs. The rearrangement joins TRBV5-1 to TRBJ1-1; D gene uncertain. The CDR3 protein is CASSFGLVDSDTEAFF. The DNA of the CDR3 is TGCGCCAGCAGCTTTGGTTTGGTCGACTCGGACACTGAAGCTTTCTTT. The full variable domain, in which reference TRBV5-1 and TRBJ1-1 provide the parts outside the CDR3, is KAGVTQTPRYLIKTRGQQVTLSCSPISGHRSVSWYQQTPGQGLQFLFEYFSETQRNKGNFPGRFSGRQFSNSRSEMNVSTLELGDSALYLCASSFGLVDSDTEAFFGQGTRLTVV.